What follows are 18 T cell receptor beta chains derived from one specimen sequenced in a study of T cells in Graves' hyperthyroidism and ophthalmopathy. The investigators amplified TCR beta CDR3 regions from RNA transcripts. Carried out on the TCR CDR3, a first-round RT-PCR used the HTBI primer set. Each CDR3 protein is one row after TCRdb ran MiXCR on the multiplex PCR reads. The data hold about 380,000 distinct CDR3 sequences, with approximately 13% observed a single time. Specimen: blood. Every receptor here comes from a man aged 30 to 39 with Graves' hyperthyroidism that later progressed to Graves' ophthalmopathy.

This clonotype was observed a handful of times. The chain employs TRBV10-3 and TRBJ2-7, with 7 bases fitting TRBD1. The V gene's germline CDR1 is ENHRY and CDR2 SYGVKD. Trimming took 8 bases from V and 6 from J; bases not matched to a gene: 4. There are 11 residues in the CDR3. This CDR3 reads CAIGNRGEQYF. The DNA for the CDR3 is TGTGCCATCGGTAACAGGGGCGAGCAGTACTTC.

This clonotype was seen ten or more times. This chain joins TRBV30 and TRBJ2-7, with D possibly TRBD2 on 6 matching bases. The CDR3 is 14 residues long. Per the germline V gene, CDR1 is GTSNPN and CDR2 is SVGIG (reference sequence). Trimming removed 1 base from V and 5 bases from J, with 15 bases in between. CDR3 in amino acids: CAWSAQWGLNEQYF. CDR3 DNA: TGTGCCTGGAGTGCACAGTGGGGACTTAACGAGCAGTACTTC.

In its sample, this clonotype was seen many times. The rearrangement links TRBV12-5 to TRBJ2-5, with 8 bases identical to TRBD1. From germline, CDR1 is LGHNT and CDR2 FRNRAP. CDR3 length: 14 amino acids. Germline trimming cut 4 bases from V and 4 bases from J; bases unmatched to any gene: 5. This CDR3 reads CASGSTGGGETQYF. CDR3 sequence (DNA): TGTGCTAGTGGTTCAACAGGGGGAGGAGAGACCCAGTACTTC.

There are a few counts of this clonotype. The chain has TRBV20-1 and TRBJ2-3; possibly TRBD2 for D (6 bases). From germline, CDR1 is DFQATT and CDR2 SNEGSKA (reference sequence). This CDR3 spans 15 amino acids. V lost 3 bases to trimming and J lost 1 base, with 14 bases between them. CDR3 residues: CSARGGVLRTDTQYF. The CDR3 region has the DNA TGCAGTGCTAGGGGGGGTGTCCTCCGCACAGATACGCAGTATTTT.

Regarding this clonotype: This may come from a read error, since a much larger clone is one base off. The V call is TRBV11-2, the J call TRBJ2-2, with a possible D match to TRBD2 (6 bases). The CDR3 runs 17 residues. Looked up from germline, CDR1 is SGHAT and CDR2 is FQNNGV. CDR3 DNA: TGTGCCAGCAGCTTAGGCTCCGGGCTAGAGAACACCGGGGAGGTGTTTTTT. This encodes CASSLGSGLENTGEVFF. The full variable domain, its missing parts supplied by reference TRBV11-2 and TRBJ2-2, is EAGVAQSPRYKIIEKRQSVAFWCNPISGHATLYWYQQILGQGPKLLIQFQNNGVVDDSQLPKDRFSAERLKGVDSTLKIQPAKLEDSAVYLCASSLGSGLENTGEVFFGEGSRLTVL.

The table lists this clonotype with many counts. The J gene is TRBJ2-3, the V gene TRBV12-5; D possibly corresponds to TRBD2 (6 bases). Trimming shortened V by 2 bases and J by 5 bases, and 11 bases separated the two germline ends. Germline CDR1 reads LGHNT; CDR2 reads FRNRAP. CDR3 length equals 14 residues. CDR3 residues: CASGLWRVEDTQYF. CDR3 in DNA: TGTGCTAGTGGTTTGTGGAGGGTTGAAGATACGCAGTATTTT.

This clonotype was observed many times. The chain combines TRBV3-1 with TRBJ1-6, with D hard to call. CDR3 length: 18 residues. Germline-derived CDR1 and CDR2 are LGHDT and YNNKEL (reference sequence). The V end was cut by 2 bases, the J end by 7 bases, with 21 bases between. CDR3 region: CASSQTRLGQRGNSPLHF. DNA of the CDR3: TGTGCCAGCAGCCAAACTCGACTAGGCCAACGAGGAAATTCACCCCTCCACTTT.

Ten or more counts support this clonotype. J is TRBJ1-2 and V is TRBV20-1; D not resolved. The CDR3 has 14 residues. Trimming removed 2 bases from V and 8 bases from J, with 18 bases in between. Germline V gene lookup returns CDR1 DFQATT and CDR2 SNEGSKA (reference sequence). The CDR3 DNA follows: TGCAGTGCTAGATTTTCGGTGGCACGGGAAGGCTACACCTTC. It specifies CSARFSVAREGYTF.

The table lists this clonotype with many counts. The genes are TRBV6-2 or TRBV6-3 and TRBJ2-1; the match to TRBD2 covers 10 bases. This CDR3 region has 16 residues. In germline, CDR1 is MNHEY, CDR2 SVGEGT. The junction had 4 bases not matched to a gene; V was cut back by 0 bases and J by 5 bases. The CDR3: CASSYSERGGDNEQFF. CDR3 nucleotide sequence: TGTGCCAGCAGTTACTCGGAGCGGGGGGGAGACAATGAGCAGTTCTTC.

V usage is TRBV11-2 and J usage is TRBJ2-2, with 9 bases identical to TRBD2. CDR3 length equals 16 residues. After removal of 5 bases from V and 4 bases from J, the junction contained 8 bases not matched to a gene. Germline V lookup: CDR1 SGHAT, CDR2 FQNNGV. The CDR3 DNA sequence: TGTGCCAGCAGCCCCCTAGCGGGGTCGGGCACCGGGGAGCTGTTTTTT. Translating it yields CASSPLAGSGTGELFF.

This clonotype was counted ten times or more. The J gene is TRBJ1-1, the V gene TRBV2; 10 bases align to TRBD1. With V trimmed by 8 bases and J by 4 bases, 4 bases remained unmatched. The CDR3 contains 13 residues. CDR1 SNHLY and CDR2 FYNNEI come from the germline V gene. The CDR3 region has the DNA TGTGCCAGCGAGGGGACAGGGGTCACTGAAGCTTTCTTT. It yields the protein CASEGTGVTEAFF.

There are many counts of this clonotype. The chain couples TRBV2 to TRBJ1-3; D is unclear. With 3 bases removed from V and 8 bases from J, the gap between germline ends came to 8 bases. The CDR3 covers 12 residues. Germline values: CDR1 SNHLY, CDR2 FYNNEI. CDR3 DNA sequence: TGTGCCAGCAGTGAGATGGGTTACACCATATATTTT. Translation: CASSEMGYTIYF.

This clonotype was observed a few times. The chain carries TRBV7-2 and TRBJ2-7; TRBD1 aligns across 7 bases. The V segment lost 5 bases and the J segment 3 bases; nucleotides outside the gene matches: 4. Germline loops: CDR1 SGHTA, CDR2 FQGNSA. This CDR3 has 13 amino acids. CDR3 sequence reads: CASSLGQFYEQYF. CDR3 sequence (DNA): TGTGCCAGCAGCCTGGGACAGTTCTACGAGCAGTACTTC.

This sequence joins TRBV5-4 and TRBJ2-7; D is perhaps TRBD1 or TRBD2 (6 bases each). Trimming removed 5 bases at V and 5 bases at J, with 17 bases between. Looked up from germline, CDR1 is SGHNT and CDR2 is YYREEE (reference sequence). The CDR3 sequence is 14 residues long. In DNA, the CDR3 is TGTGCCAGCAGGGACACAGGGAGGACGGACGAGCAGTACTTC. As protein: CASRDTGRTDEQYF.

This clonotype occurred many times. The chain combines TRBV28 with TRBJ1-3; the D gene is possibly TRBD1 (6 bases). V was pared by 2 bases and J by 2 bases, with 10 bases between. Germline loops: CDR1 MDHEN, CDR2 SYDVKM. The CDR3 consists of 15 residues. The CDR3 DNA is TGTGCCAGCAGTTTAAACAGGGTGGCTGGAAACACCATATATTTT. Amino acids: CASSLNRVAGNTIYF.

This clonotype has at least ten counts. This chain uses TRBV5-1 with TRBJ1-2; TRBD1 agrees at 8 bases. V shed 6 bases, J shed 2 bases, and the junction held 9 bases outside the gene matches. This CDR3 is built from 15 residues. Germline lookup yields CDR1 SGHRS and CDR2 YFSETQ. CDR3 sequence reads: CASMETGDLNYGYTF. The CDR3 coding sequence is TGCGCCAGCATGGAGACAGGGGATTTGAACTATGGCTACACCTTC.

This clonotype was detected ten times or more. The chain has TRBV28 and TRBJ1-4; TRBD1 is a possible D gene (5 bases). This CDR3 is 15 amino acids long. V was cut by 6 bases and J by 4 bases, with 15 bases left in between. Germline V gene sequence: CDR1 MDHEN, CDR2 SYDVKM. The CDR3 loop is CASSIMGRSNEKLFF. The CDR3 DNA reads as TGTGCCAGCAGCATCATGGGACGGAGTAATGAAAAACTGTTTTTT. Full variable domain (outside the CDR3, taken from reference TRBV28 and TRBJ1-4): DVKVTQSSRYLVKRTGEKVFLECVQDMDHENMFWYRQDPGLGLRLIYFSYDVKMKEKGDIPEGYSVSREKKERFSLILESASTNQTSMYLCASSIMGRSNEKLFFGSGTQLSVL.

The chain is built from TRBV19 and TRBJ2-1; weak D call: TRBD2 (8 bases). The CDR3 has 20 amino acids. Germline values: CDR1 LNHDA, CDR2 SQIVND (reference sequence). V was pared by 6 bases and J by 9 bases, with 36 bases between. The CDR3 sequence is CASRSRGQSYERGTGSEQFF. The CDR3 bases are TGTGCCAGTAGATCAAGGGGACAGAGCTATGAGCGGGGGACCGGGAGTGAGCAGTTCTTC.